This TCR beta chain appears in the sequencing data of a study of identical twins. Study outcomes and limitations: Surplus twin overlap in beta out-of-frame sequences was less pronounced. High-abundance cord blood beta clonotypes had fewer insertions; memory repertoires showed none.

MiXCR, applied by TCRdb to the 5' RACE reads, yields one record per CDR3 protein. Of hundreds of thousands of distinct CDR3 sequences detected, about 8% appear once; the ten largest clones hold 2.1%. As for this clonotype: Its antigen is undetermined.

The germline V gene encodes CDR1 LNHDA and CDR2 SQIVND (reference sequence). Trimming pared 0 bases from V and 5 bases from J, leaving 10 bases between. The CDR3 covers 15 residues. Separately, the same data were catalogued under a study of yellow fever vaccine responses in identical twins.

Sample: memory (CD45RO+) T cells sorted from blood. The V and J genes are TRBV19 and TRBJ2-2; D is ambiguous. The sequence came from a woman aged 18-29 years in good health. The DNA of the CDR3 is TGTGCCAGTAGTATAGATGCTAGTATTACCGGGGAGCTGTTTTTT. This codes for CASSIDASITGELFF. The full variable domain, in which reference TRBV19 and TRBJ2-2 provide the parts outside the CDR3, is DGGITQSPKYLFRKEGQNVTLSCEQNLNHDAMYWYRQDPGQGLRLIYYSQIVNDFQKGDIAEGYSVSREKKESFPLTVTSAQKNPTAFYLCASSIDASITGELFFGEGSRLTVL.